A selection of T cell receptor beta chains follows, all from one sample in a study of cytotoxic CD8 clonotypes in ibrutinib-treated CLL. TCRdb's copy holds only in-frame clones and misses some; the assay was immunoSEQ multiplex PCR. The profile covers some 10,000 clones, with around 80% appearing a single time and around 16% taken by the ten largest. Sequences were derived from PBMCs, sampled at disease progression, from a patient treated with ibrutinib. Source of these receptors: a human donor with chronic lymphocytic leukemia. CDR3s include the opening cysteine and the closing phenylalanine or tryptophan. Fields, in order: V gene, clone size, J gene, D gene, CDR3 protein, CDR3 DNA. D genes are given only for firm matches. A row's size may be missing; if present it is once, few, many or a size class.

v_gene: TRBV29-1; abundance: -; j_gene: TRBJ2-7; d_gene: -; CDR3aa: CSVALVREEQYF; CDR3nt: TGCAGCGTTGCCTTGGTTAGGGAGGAGCAGTACTTC
v_gene: TRBV10-3; abundance: -; j_gene: TRBJ2-3; d_gene: TRBD2; CDR3aa: CAISRTSGHSSTDTQYF; CDR3nt: TGTGCCATCAGTAGGACTAGCGGGCACTCTAGCACAGATACGCAGTATTTT
v_gene: TRBV11-3; abundance: few; j_gene: TRBJ1-1; d_gene: -; CDR3aa: CASSLGTSSEAFF; CDR3nt: TGTGCCAGCAGCTTAGGGACCTCTTCCGAAGCTTTCTTT
v_gene: TRBV29-1; abundance: -; j_gene: TRBJ2-3; d_gene: TRBD1; CDR3aa: CSVQQGIDTQYF; CDR3nt: TGCAGCGTCCAACAGGGGATAGATACGCAGTATTTT
v_gene: TRBV2; abundance: -; j_gene: TRBJ2-7; d_gene: TRBD2; CDR3aa: CASSVGGRPPYEQYF; CDR3nt: TGTGCCAGCAGTGTGGGAGGGAGGCCTCCCTACGAGCAGTACTTC
v_gene: TRBV28; abundance: -; j_gene: TRBJ1-1; d_gene: -; CDR3aa: CASSLNIPSLATEAFF; CDR3nt: TGTGCCAGCAGTTTGAATATTCCTTCCCTGGCCACTGAAGCTTTCTTT
v_gene: TRBV13; abundance: -; j_gene: TRBJ2-7; d_gene: -; CDR3aa: CASREPVRSIEQYF; CDR3nt: TGTGCCAGCAGAGAGCCCGTGCGATCGATCGAGCAGTACTTC
v_gene: TRBV18; abundance: -; j_gene: TRBJ1-4; d_gene: TRBD1; CDR3aa: CASSRATGQGATNEKLFF; CDR3nt: TGTGCCAGCTCACGAGCAACGGGACAGGGGGCAACTAATGAAAAACTGTTTTTT
v_gene: TRBV6-6; abundance: -; j_gene: TRBJ2-7; d_gene: -; CDR3aa: CASKSPLGGLYEQYF; CDR3nt: TGTGCCAGCAAGAGCCCCCTCGGGGGTCTCTACGAGCAGTACTTC
v_gene: TRBV27; abundance: once; j_gene: TRBJ2-3; d_gene: TRBD2; CDR3aa: CASSLFGWGLAGPGRGTDTQYF; CDR3nt: TGTGCCAGCAGTTTATTTGGCTGGGGACTAGCGGGCCCCGGGAGAGGCACAGATACGCAGTATTTT
v_gene: TRBV5-1; abundance: -; j_gene: TRBJ2-3; d_gene: -; CDR3aa: CASSPLRATDTQYF; CDR3nt: TGCGCCAGCAGCCCCCTCAGGGCCACAGATACGCAGTATTTT
v_gene: TRBV7-6; abundance: -; j_gene: TRBJ1-2; d_gene: -; CDR3aa: CASSLSGSNYGYTF; CDR3nt: TGTGCCAGCAGCCTTTCTGGGTCTAACTATGGCTACACCTTC
v_gene: TRBV19; abundance: -; j_gene: TRBJ2-2; d_gene: -; CDR3aa: CACRRATLRGTGELFF; CDR3nt: TGTGCCTGCCGAAGAGCGACTTTACGAGGGACCGGGGAGCTGTTTTTT
v_gene: TRBV7-8; abundance: -; j_gene: TRBJ1-2; d_gene: -; CDR3aa: CASSPDGRTGIANYGYTF; CDR3nt: TGTGCCAGCAGCCCCGACGGACGAACAGGGATAGCTAACTATGGCTACACCTTC
v_gene: TRBV5-6; abundance: -; j_gene: TRBJ2-5; d_gene: -; CDR3aa: CASSSTIGETQYF; CDR3nt: TGTGCCAGCAGCTCGACTATAGGGGAGACCCAGTACTTC
v_gene: TRBV29-1; abundance: -; j_gene: TRBJ1-1; d_gene: TRBD1; CDR3aa: CSGGGLGTEAFF; CDR3nt: TGCAGCGGAGGGGGCCTGGGCACTGAAGCTTTCTTT
v_gene: TRBV19; abundance: -; j_gene: TRBJ1-5; d_gene: -; CDR3aa: CASSISQGPGQPQHF; CDR3nt: TGTGCCAGTAGTATATCACAGGGCCCGGGGCAGCCCCAGCATTTT
v_gene: TRBV7-2; abundance: -; j_gene: TRBJ2-5; d_gene: -; CDR3aa: CASSYQETQYF; CDR3nt: TGTGCCAGCAGCTACCAAGAGACCCAGTACTTC
v_gene: TRBV30; abundance: -; j_gene: TRBJ1-1; d_gene: -; CDR3aa: CAWSRTSGKAFF; CDR3nt: TGTGCCTGGAGCCGGACCTCGGGTAAAGCTTTCTTT
v_gene: TRBV7-9; abundance: -; j_gene: TRBJ1-2; d_gene: TRBD1; CDR3aa: CASSLADRPDYGYTF; CDR3nt: TGTGCCAGCAGCTTAGCGGACAGGCCCGACTATGGCTACACCTTC
v_gene: TRBV15; abundance: -; j_gene: TRBJ1-1; d_gene: -; CDR3aa: CATSRDTGRAFF; CDR3nt: TGTGCCACCAGCAGAGATACAGGGCGAGCTTTCTTT
v_gene: TRBV25-1; abundance: once; j_gene: TRBJ1-5; d_gene: TRBD1; CDR3aa: CASSPSGTGVGPQHF; CDR3nt: TGTGCCAGCAGTCCCTCCGGGACAGGGGTTGGGCCCCAGCATTTT
v_gene: TRBV5-6; abundance: -; j_gene: TRBJ1-1; d_gene: -; CDR3aa: CASSRETGLEAFF; CDR3nt: TGTGCCAGCAGCCGCGAAACAGGGCTTGAAGCTTTCTTT
v_gene: TRBV10-3; abundance: -; j_gene: TRBJ2-5; d_gene: TRBD1; CDR3aa: CAISGYPGQQETQYF; CDR3nt: TGTGCCATCAGTGGCTATCCGGGACAGCAAGAGACCCAGTACTTC
v_gene: TRBV15; abundance: -; j_gene: TRBJ1-2; d_gene: -; CDR3aa: CATSRDSRGRANYGYTF; CDR3nt: TGTGCCACCAGCAGAGACAGTCGAGGGAGAGCTAACTATGGCTACACCTTC
v_gene: TRBV11-1; abundance: -; j_gene: TRBJ2-5; d_gene: -; CDR3aa: CASSFSLWETQYF; CDR3nt: TGTGCCAGCAGCTTTTCGCTGTGGGAGACCCAGTACTTC
v_gene: TRBV7-3; abundance: -; j_gene: TRBJ2-1; d_gene: TRBD2; CDR3aa: CASSLNSGSPLGEQFF; CDR3nt: TGTGCCAGCAGCTTAAATAGCGGGAGCCCCCTAGGGGAGCAGTTCTTC
v_gene: TRBV19; abundance: -; j_gene: TRBJ2-3; d_gene: TRBD2; CDR3aa: CASSFSTGTSVRTDTQYF; CDR3nt: TGTGCCAGTAGTTTTTCGACAGGGACTAGCGTTCGCACAGATACGCAGTATTTT
v_gene: TRBV6-5; abundance: -; j_gene: TRBJ1-2; d_gene: -; CDR3aa: CASRSTGTGYTF; CDR3nt: TGTGCCAGCAGATCAACAGGGACGGGCTACACCTTC
v_gene: TRBV4-1; abundance: -; j_gene: TRBJ2-1; d_gene: -; CDR3aa: CASSQSEVIYNEQFF; CDR3nt: TGCGCCAGCAGCCAATCTGAGGTTATCTACAATGAGCAGTTCTTC
v_gene: TRBV15; abundance: -; j_gene: TRBJ1-2; d_gene: -; CDR3aa: CATSRDPGANYGYTF; CDR3nt: TGTGCCACCAGCAGAGATCCGGGGGCAAACTATGGCTACACCTTC
v_gene: TRBV6-1; abundance: -; j_gene: TRBJ1-1; d_gene: TRBD1; CDR3aa: CASSKGQGMGNTEAFF; CDR3nt: TGTGCCAGCAGTAAAGGACAGGGGATGGGGAACACTGAAGCTTTCTTT
v_gene: TRBV2; abundance: -; j_gene: TRBJ2-5; d_gene: TRBD2; CDR3aa: CASSWLAGSQETQYF; CDR3nt: TGTGCCAGCAGTTGGCTAGCGGGTTCCCAAGAGACCCAGTACTTC
v_gene: TRBV2; abundance: -; j_gene: TRBJ1-2; d_gene: TRBD1; CDR3aa: CASIIQGEGGYTF; CDR3nt: TGTGCCAGCATCATACAGGGGGAGGGTGGCTACACCTTC
v_gene: TRBV6-1; abundance: -; j_gene: TRBJ2-2; d_gene: -; CDR3aa: CASSPAANTGELFF; CDR3nt: TGTGCCAGCAGTCCGGCGGCGAACACCGGGGAGCTGTTTTTT
v_gene: TRBV6-5; abundance: -; j_gene: TRBJ2-3; d_gene: -; CDR3aa: CASSASEIMNTQYF; CDR3nt: TGTGCCAGCAGCGCTAGCGAGATTATGAATACGCAGTATTTT
v_gene: TRBV5-1; abundance: few; j_gene: TRBJ1-2; d_gene: -; CDR3aa: CASSNLGGVDGYTF; CDR3nt: TGCGCCAGCAGCAATTTAGGAGGGGTTGACGGCTACACCTTC
v_gene: TRBV30; abundance: -; j_gene: TRBJ1-5; d_gene: -; CDR3aa: CAWSGLGGNQPQHF; CDR3nt: TGTGCCTGGAGCGGCCTTGGGGGAAATCAGCCCCAGCATTTT
v_gene: TRBV18; abundance: -; j_gene: TRBJ1-1; d_gene: -; CDR3aa: CASSPERAWEAFF; CDR3nt: TGTGCCAGCTCACCCGAGCGAGCCTGGGAAGCTTTCTTT
v_gene: TRBV4-1; abundance: -; j_gene: TRBJ2-7; d_gene: -; CDR3aa: CASSQVIGHEQYF; CDR3nt: TGCGCCAGCAGCCAAGTAATCGGGCACGAGCAGTACTTC
v_gene: TRBV11-3; abundance: -; j_gene: TRBJ2-2; d_gene: -; CDR3aa: CASSLAGVDTGELFF; CDR3nt: TGTGCCAGCAGCTTAGCGGGGGTTGACACCGGGGAGCTGTTTTTT
v_gene: TRBV4-1; abundance: -; j_gene: TRBJ1-1; d_gene: -; CDR3aa: CASSPRGIGGVAEAFF; CDR3nt: TGCGCCAGCAGCCCCAGAGGGATAGGGGGTGTAGCTGAAGCTTTCTTT
v_gene: TRBV5-4; abundance: -; j_gene: TRBJ2-1; d_gene: TRBD2; CDR3aa: CASSHTSGGPYNEQFF; CDR3nt: TGTGCCAGCAGCCACACTTCGGGGGGGCCCTACAATGAGCAGTTCTTC
v_gene: TRBV5-1; abundance: large; j_gene: TRBJ2-5; d_gene: TRBD1; CDR3aa: CASSAGQGKETQYF; CDR3nt: TGCGCCAGCAGCGCTGGACAGGGAAAAGAGACCCAGTACTTC
v_gene: TRBV19; abundance: -; j_gene: TRBJ1-5; d_gene: -; CDR3aa: CASSPAMGQPQHF; CDR3nt: TGTGCCAGTAGTCCCGCCATGGGCCAGCCCCAGCATTTT